Sequencing of this T cell receptor beta chain was carried out in a study of blood T cell repertoires in COVID-19. As processed by the authors: It was from reference gene primer amplification that nucleated cell counts were estimated. Libraries were prepared by immunoSEQ multiplex PCR; TCRdb keeps only in-frame clonotypes and omits some of them. Clonal size and the V and J genes are those of that table, whereas D and trimming came from the DNA. The sample records a few hundred thousand clones, roughly 84% being singletons. Germline CDR1 and CDR2: SNHLY and FYNNEI. J was trimmed by 2 bases and V by 2 bases; bases with no gene match: 4. CDR3 size: 16 residues.

The chain has TRBV2 and TRBJ2-2; 8 bases fit TRBD1. The TCR originated in a man in his fifties with active or convalescent COVID-19. Sequenced: peripheral blood. The DNA of the CDR3 is TGTGCCAGCAGTGAACATCCAGGGGGCAACACCGGGGAGCTGTTTTTT. Translating it yields CASSEHPGGNTGELFF.